This TCR beta chain was retrieved from a study of Ad26.COV2.S vaccination and SARS-CoV-2 variants. The treatment is: roughly 18 received Ad26.COV2.S at low or high dose, single or two shots; five or six received placebo; per-sample allocation not given. Material that was analyzed had been drawn on day 63 after the first vaccine or placebo injection. The repertoire was sequenced with immunoSEQ multiplex PCR; TCRdb's copy has only in-frame clones and lacks some. The sample consists of almost 400,000 clones, 70% to 90% of them appearing once. V shed 5 bases and J 8 bases; nucleotides not matched to a gene: 7. The CDR3 is 14 amino acids. Germline CDR1 is SGHNT and CDR2 is YYREEE (reference sequence).

This receptor was taken from a person aged 18-65 years who received the Ad26.COV2.S COVID-19 vaccine or a placebo. The chain uses TRBV5-4 and TRBJ1-2; 12 nucleotides align to TRBD1. The sample was peripheral blood, taken in a trial of Ad26.COV2.S vaccine versus placebo. Here the CDR3 DNA reads TGTGCCAGCAGGGGGGACAGGGGGCGTGGAGGCTACACCTTC. It is translated as CASRGDRGRGGYTF.